This T cell receptor beta chain emerged from a study of T cell repertoires in cytomegalovirus infection. At the level of the study: It was recently identified HLA-C-restricted and well-studied HLA-B-restricted CMV epitopes that the study used. Regarding the study as a whole: It was HLA-C-restricted CMV-specific TCR beta clonotypes that dominated the response ex vivo.

In TCRdb, the reads were re-called with MiXCR into one record per CDR3 protein. The table has about 500,000 distinct CDR3 sequences, roughly a third seen once. As regards this clonotype: Antigen unknown.

CDR3 length: 14 residues. Germline lookup yields CDR1 MDHEN and CDR2 SYDVKM. V lost 3 bases and J 5 bases, leaving 13 bases between the germline ends. The chain has TRBV28 and TRBJ1-1, with D possibly matching TRBD1 (5 bases). The material sequenced was cultured PBMCs, taken from culture after CMV antigen stimulation. This receptor was identified in a human donor in good health (CMV status not recorded). Some clones in this sample may be carry-over from other donors' samples. CDR3 in amino acids: CASSFPGARTEAFF. The CDR3 DNA reads TGTGCCAGCAGTTTCCCCGGGGCGCGGACTGAAGCTTTCTTT.